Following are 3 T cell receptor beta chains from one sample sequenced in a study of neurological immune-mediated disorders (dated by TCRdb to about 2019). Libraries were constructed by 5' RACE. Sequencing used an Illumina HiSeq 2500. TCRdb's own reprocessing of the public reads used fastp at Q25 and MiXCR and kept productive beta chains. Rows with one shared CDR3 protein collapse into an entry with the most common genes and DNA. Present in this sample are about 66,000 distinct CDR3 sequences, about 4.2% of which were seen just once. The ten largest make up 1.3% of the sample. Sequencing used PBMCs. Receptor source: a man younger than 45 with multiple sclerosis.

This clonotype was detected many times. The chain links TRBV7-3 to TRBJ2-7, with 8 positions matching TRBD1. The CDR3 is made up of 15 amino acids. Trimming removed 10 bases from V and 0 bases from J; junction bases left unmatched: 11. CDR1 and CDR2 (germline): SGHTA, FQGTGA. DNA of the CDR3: TGTGCCATGATATTCGACAGGGGATACTCCTACGAGCAGTACTTC. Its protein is CAMIFDRGYSYEQYF.

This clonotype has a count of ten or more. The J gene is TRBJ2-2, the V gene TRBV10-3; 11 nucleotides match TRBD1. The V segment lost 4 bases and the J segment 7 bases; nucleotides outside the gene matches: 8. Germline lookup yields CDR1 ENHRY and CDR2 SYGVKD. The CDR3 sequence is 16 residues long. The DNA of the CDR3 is TGTGCCATCAGTGGACCGGGACAGGGGGTAGTCGGGGAGCTGTTTTTT. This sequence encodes CAISGPGQGVVGELFF.

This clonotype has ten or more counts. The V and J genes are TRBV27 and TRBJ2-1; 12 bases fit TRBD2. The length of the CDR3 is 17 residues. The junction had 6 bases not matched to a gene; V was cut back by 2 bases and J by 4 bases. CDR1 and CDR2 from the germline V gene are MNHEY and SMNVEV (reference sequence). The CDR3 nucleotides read TGTGCCAGCAGTTTACTTACTAGCGGGGGGAGTTACAATGAGCAGTTCTTC. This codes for CASSLLTSGGSYNEQFF.